What follows describes a single TCR beta chain. Its matching antigen is unknown. The data belong to a study of cytomegalovirus exposure and HLA in healthy donors. General study results and limits: Another analysis was done later, and it associated around 15,000 TCR beta sequences with HLA alleles at 0.05 false discovery rate. An analysis done earlier found most TCR beta V segments productive about 87% or about 30% of the time.

PCR employed 60 Vbeta and 13 Jbeta primers. Clones were sequenced by immunoSEQ multiplex PCR, and TCRdb holds only the in-frame ones, with some missing. The sample yields about 98,000 clones, around 68% seen once. Looked up from germline, CDR1 is MDHEN and CDR2 is SYDVKM. The CDR3 spans 12 residues. V lost 11 bases to trimming and J lost 3 bases, with 11 bases between them. V usage is TRBV28 and J usage is TRBJ1-3; D gene unclear. The clonotype originates from a man aged 50 to 60 in good health and CMV-seronegative. The sequenced material came from PBMCs. The CDR3 loop is CAAYNSGNTIYF. The CDR3 DNA reads TGTGCCGCCTACAACAGTGGAAACACCATATATTTT.